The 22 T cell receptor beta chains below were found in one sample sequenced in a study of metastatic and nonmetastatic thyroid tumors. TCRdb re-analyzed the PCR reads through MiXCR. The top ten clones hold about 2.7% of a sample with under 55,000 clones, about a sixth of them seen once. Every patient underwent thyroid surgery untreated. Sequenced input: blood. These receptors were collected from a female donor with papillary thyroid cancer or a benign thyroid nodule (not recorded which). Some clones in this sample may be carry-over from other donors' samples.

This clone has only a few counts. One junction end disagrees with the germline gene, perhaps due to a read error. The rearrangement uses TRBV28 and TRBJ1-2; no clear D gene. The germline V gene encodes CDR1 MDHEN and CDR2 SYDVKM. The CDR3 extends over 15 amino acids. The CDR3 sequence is CANSLGFYGTYGYTF. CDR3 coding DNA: TGTGCCAACAGTCTAGGATTTTACGGTACCTATGGCTACACCTTC.

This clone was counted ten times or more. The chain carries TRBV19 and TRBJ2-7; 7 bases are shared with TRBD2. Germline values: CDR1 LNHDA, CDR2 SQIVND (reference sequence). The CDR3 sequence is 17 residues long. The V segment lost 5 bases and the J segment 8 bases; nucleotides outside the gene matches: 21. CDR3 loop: CASSQGLTGTTRIKQYF. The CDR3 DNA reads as TGTGCCAGTAGTCAGGGTCTTACCGGGACTACAAGAATAAAGCAGTACTTC.

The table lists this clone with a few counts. CDR3 DNA: TGTGCCAGCATCCTAGTGACTGAAGCTTTCTTT. It codes for CASILVTEAFF. The rearrangement joins TRBV28 to TRBJ1-1; D gene unclear. Trimming pared 7 bases from V and 5 bases from J, leaving 8 bases between. Germline V lookup: CDR1 MDHEN, CDR2 SYDVKM. The CDR3 length is 11 residues.

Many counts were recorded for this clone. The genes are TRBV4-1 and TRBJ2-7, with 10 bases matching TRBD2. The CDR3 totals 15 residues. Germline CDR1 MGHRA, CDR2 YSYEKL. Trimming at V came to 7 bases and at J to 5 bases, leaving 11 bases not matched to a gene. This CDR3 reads CASTPLAGAVDEQYF. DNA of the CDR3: TGCGCCAGCACCCCTCTAGCGGGAGCCGTCGACGAGCAGTACTTC.

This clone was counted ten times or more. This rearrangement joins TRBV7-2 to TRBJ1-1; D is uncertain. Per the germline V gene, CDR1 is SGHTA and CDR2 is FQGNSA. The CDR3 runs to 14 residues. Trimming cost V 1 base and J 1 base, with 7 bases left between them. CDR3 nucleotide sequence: TGTGCCAGCAGCTTAGTAGGGCCGAACACTGAAGCTTTCTTT. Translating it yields CASSLVGPNTEAFF.

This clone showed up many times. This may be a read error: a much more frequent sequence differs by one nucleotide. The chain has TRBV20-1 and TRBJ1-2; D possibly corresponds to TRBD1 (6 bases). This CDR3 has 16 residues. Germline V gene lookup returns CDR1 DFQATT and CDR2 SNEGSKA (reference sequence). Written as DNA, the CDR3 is TGCGGTGCCCTAGTAGGGGGGGCGGGCGGCGGATATGGCTACACCTTC. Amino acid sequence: CGALVGGAGGGYGYTF.

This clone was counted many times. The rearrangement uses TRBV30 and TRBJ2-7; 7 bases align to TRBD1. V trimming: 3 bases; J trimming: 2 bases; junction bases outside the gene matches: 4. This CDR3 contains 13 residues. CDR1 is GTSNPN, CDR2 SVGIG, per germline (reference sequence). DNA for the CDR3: TGTGCCTGGAGAGAGACAGGGACCTACGAGCAGTACTTC. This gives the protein CAWRETGTYEQYF.

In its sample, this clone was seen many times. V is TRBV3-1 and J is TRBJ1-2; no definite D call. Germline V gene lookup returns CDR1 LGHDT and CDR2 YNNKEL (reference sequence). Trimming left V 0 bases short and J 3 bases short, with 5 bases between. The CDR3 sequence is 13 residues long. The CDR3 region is CASSQDTDYGYTF. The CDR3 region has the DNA TGTGCCAGCAGCCAAGACACGGACTATGGCTACACCTTC.

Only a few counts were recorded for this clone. The CDR3 reads CASSFAGSYEQYF. The DNA for the CDR3 is TGTGCCAGCAGTTTTGCAGGCTCATACGAGCAGTACTTC. The chain joins TRBV27 to TRBJ2-7; no clear D. This CDR3 is built from 13 residues. Germline V gene sequence: CDR1 MNHEY, CDR2 SMNVEV (reference sequence). Between the trimmed V and J ends, which lost 3 bases and 4 bases, there was a span of 10 bases.

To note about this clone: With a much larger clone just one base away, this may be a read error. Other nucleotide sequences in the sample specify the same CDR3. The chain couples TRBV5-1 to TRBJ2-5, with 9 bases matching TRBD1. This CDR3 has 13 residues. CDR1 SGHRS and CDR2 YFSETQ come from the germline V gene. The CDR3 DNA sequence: TGCGCCAGCAGAGGGACAGGGAGGGAGACGCAGTACTTC. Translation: CASRGTGRETQYF.

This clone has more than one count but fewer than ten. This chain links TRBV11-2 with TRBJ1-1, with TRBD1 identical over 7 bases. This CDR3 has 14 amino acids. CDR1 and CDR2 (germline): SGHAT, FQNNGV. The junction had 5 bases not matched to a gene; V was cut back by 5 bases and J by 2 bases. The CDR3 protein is CASSMQGVNTEAFF. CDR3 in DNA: TGTGCCAGCAGCATGCAGGGGGTCAACACTGAAGCTTTCTTT.

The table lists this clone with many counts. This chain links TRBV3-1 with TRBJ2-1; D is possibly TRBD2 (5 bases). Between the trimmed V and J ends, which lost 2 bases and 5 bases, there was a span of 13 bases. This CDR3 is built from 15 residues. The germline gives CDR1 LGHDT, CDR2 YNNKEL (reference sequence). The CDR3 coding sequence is TGTGCCAGCAGCCAATCGGGCGGGCCCAACAATGAGCAGTTCTTC. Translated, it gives CASSQSGGPNNEQFF.

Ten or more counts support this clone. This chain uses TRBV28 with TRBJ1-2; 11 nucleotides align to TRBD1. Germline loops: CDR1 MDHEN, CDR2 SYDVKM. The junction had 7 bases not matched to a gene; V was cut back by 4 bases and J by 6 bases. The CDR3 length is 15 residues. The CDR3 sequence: CASSSHRDRGDGYTF. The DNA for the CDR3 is TGTGCCAGCAGTTCCCACCGGGACAGGGGGGATGGCTACACCTTC.

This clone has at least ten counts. The CDR3 DNA follows: TGTGCCAGCAGCCAATCGCGGACAGGGAGAGAGACCCAGTACTTC. Residues: CASSQSRTGRETQYF. The V and J genes are TRBV3-1 and TRBJ2-5; TRBD1 aligns across 8 bases. The V segment lost 2 bases and the J segment 4 bases; nucleotides outside the gene matches: 6. There are 15 residues in the CDR3. Germline V gene data show CDR1 as LGHDT and CDR2 as YNNKEL (reference sequence).

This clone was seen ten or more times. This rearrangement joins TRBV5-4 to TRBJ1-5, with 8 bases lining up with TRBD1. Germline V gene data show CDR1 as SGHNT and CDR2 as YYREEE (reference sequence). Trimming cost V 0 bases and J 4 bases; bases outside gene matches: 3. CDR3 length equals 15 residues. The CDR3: CASSLGTGRNQPQHF. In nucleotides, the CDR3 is TGTGCCAGCAGCTTGGGGACAGGGCGAAATCAGCCCCAGCATTTT.

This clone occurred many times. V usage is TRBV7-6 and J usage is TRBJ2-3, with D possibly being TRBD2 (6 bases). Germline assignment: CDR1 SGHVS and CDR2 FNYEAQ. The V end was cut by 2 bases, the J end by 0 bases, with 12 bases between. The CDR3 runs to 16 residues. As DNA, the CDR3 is TGTGCCAGCAGCTTAATAAGCGGGCCGAGCACAGATACGCAGTATTTT. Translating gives CASSLISGPSTDTQYF.

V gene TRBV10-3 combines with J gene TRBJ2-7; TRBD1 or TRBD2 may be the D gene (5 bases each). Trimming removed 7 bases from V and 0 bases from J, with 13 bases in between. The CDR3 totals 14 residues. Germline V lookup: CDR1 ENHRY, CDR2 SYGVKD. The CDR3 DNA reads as TGTGCCATCAATCGGGGCACAAGCTCCTACGAGCAGTACTTC. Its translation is CAINRGTSSYEQYF.

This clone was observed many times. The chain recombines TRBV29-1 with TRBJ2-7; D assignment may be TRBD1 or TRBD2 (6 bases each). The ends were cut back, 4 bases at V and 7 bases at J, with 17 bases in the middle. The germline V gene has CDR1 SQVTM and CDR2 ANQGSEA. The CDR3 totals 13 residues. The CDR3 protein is CSVVTGGLGEQYF. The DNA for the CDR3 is TGCAGCGTTGTGACTGGGGGGCTGGGGGAGCAGTACTTC.

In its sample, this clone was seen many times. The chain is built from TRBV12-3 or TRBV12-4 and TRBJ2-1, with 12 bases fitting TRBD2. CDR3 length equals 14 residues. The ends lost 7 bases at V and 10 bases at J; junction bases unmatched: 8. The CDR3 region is CASTLTSGGREQFF. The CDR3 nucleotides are TGTGCCAGCACCCTGACTAGCGGGGGCCGAGAGCAGTTCTTC.

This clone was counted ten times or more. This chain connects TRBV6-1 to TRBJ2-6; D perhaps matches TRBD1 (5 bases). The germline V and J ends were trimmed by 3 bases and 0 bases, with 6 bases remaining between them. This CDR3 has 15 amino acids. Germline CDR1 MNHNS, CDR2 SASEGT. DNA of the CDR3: TGTGCCAGCAGTGATCAGGGCTCTGGGGCCAACGTCCTGACTTTC. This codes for CASSDQGSGANVLTF.

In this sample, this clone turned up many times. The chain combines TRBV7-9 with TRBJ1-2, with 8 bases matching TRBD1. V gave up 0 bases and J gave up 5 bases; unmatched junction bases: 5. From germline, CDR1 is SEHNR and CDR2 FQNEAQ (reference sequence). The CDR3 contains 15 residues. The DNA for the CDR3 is TGTGCCAGCAGCTTAGCCGGACAGGGCTTATATGGCTACACCTTC. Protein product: CASSLAGQGLYGYTF.

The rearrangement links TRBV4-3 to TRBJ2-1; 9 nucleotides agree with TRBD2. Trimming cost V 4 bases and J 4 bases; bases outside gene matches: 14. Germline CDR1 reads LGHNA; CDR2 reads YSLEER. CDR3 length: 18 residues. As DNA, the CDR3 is TGCGCCAGCAGCCTGCGCCTGATGACTAGCGGAGAGTACAATGAGCAGTTCTTC. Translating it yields CASSLRLMTSGEYNEQFF.